The entry that follows covers one T cell receptor beta chain sequence. Its specific antigen is unknown. No much larger clone is present one base from it, and per-base qualities are unavailable. CDR1 MNHEY and CDR2 SVGAGI are derived from the germline V gene. Including cysteine and phenylalanine, the CDR3 has 12 amino acids. Only CDR3 DNA remains: 36 bases, in frame from the first base. Trimming takes 8 bases from V and 12 bases from J, and the germline ends sit 19 bases apart. Libraries were prepared through the immunoSEQ multiplex PCR assay. TCRdb's version of the immuneACCESS table is confined to in-frame rearrangements and falls short of the full clone set. An unresolved V gene accounts for under half of the shortfall where checked; the remainder is of unknown origin. This sample gives tens of thousands of clones in total; roughly 86% of them show up just once. Jointly, the top ten make up about 1.3% of the sample.

For TCR Vbeta sequencing, memory CD4+ T cells were sorted ex vivo from the peripheral blood of narcolepsy patients and healthy controls. This record belongs to a study of T cells in narcolepsy (dated by TCRdb to 2017 to 2018). Background on the whole study: The study enrolled patients with narcolepsy type 1 or type 2 (NT1, NT2) together with healthy control donors. The study sought autoreactive T cells targeting hypocretin neuron self-antigens (hypocretin, TRIB2) in narcolepsy patients, using TCR Vbeta sequencing to track clonotypes in blood and CSF. Findings and caveats that apply to the study as a whole: Certain blood memory CD4+ repertoires from patients and controls had no sequences that matched autoreactive T cell clones. Autoreactive clonotypes were reported to be detected serially in the blood of the same patients and of different patients, but not in the blood of healthy controls. HCRT-specific and TRIB2-specific autoreactive clonotypes were highlighted in plots that compared CD4+ T cell clonotypes in CSF versus blood from the same patient. Patients and controls had similar numbers of sequenced blood memory CD4+ clonotypes, with averages of 39,000 to 50,000 in patients and some 33,000 in controls.

The V gene is TRBV6-5 and the J gene is TRBJ1-2; the D region possibly corresponds to TRBD1 (6 bases align). The clonotype comes from a human donor with narcolepsy. The sequencing sample was made of CD45RA- memory CD4+ T cells from PBMCs. The intended sense of this specimen's cell subset or site label: memory T cells sorted ex vivo from peripheral blood. The CDR3 here reads CASGSGSKGDTF. The DNA sequence is as follows: TGTGCCAGCGGTTCGGGTTCGAAGGGGGACACCTTC.